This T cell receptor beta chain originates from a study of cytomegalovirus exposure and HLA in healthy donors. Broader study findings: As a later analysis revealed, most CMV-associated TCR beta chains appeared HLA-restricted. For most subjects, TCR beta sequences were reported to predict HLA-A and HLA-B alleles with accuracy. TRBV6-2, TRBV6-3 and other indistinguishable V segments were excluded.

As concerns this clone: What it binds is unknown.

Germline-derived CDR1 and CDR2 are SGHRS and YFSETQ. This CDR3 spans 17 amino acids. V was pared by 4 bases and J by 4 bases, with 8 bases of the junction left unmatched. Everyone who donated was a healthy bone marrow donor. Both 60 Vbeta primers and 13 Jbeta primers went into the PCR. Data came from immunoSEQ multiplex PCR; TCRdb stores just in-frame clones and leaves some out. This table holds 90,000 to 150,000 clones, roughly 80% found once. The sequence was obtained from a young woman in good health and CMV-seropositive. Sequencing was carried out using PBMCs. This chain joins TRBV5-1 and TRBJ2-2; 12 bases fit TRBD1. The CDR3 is CASSAQGTGGLTGELFF. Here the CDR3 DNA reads TGCGCCAGCAGCGCTCAAGGGACAGGGGGCCTCACCGGGGAGCTGTTTTTT.